Listed here are 20 T cell receptor beta chains from one sample, sequenced in a study of T-cell memory formation after mild COVID-19. MiXCR, applied by TCRdb to the 5' RACE reads, yields one record per CDR3 protein. The table has 550,000 to 700,000 distinct CDR3 sequences, 17% seen once. The sequencing input was PBMCs or a T cell subset sorted from them (not recorded which). Source of these receptors: an adult woman who had mild COVID-19 (a few samples of this study predate the infection). Cell type and time point are not known.

This clonotype was seen more than once but under ten times. This chain uses TRBV21-1 with TRBJ2-2; no DNA check was done on the table's D call, TRBD1. TRBV21-1 is recorded as a pseudogene. The CDR3 length is 16 residues. CDR3 sequence: CASSKAPGQGAGELFF. The CDR3 DNA reads as TGTGCCAGCAGCAAAGCTCCGGGACAGGGGGCCGGGGAGCTGTTTTTT.

Only a few counts were recorded for this clonotype. V gene TRBV20-1 combines with J gene TRBJ2-3, with 11 bases that match TRBD2. Germline CDR1 reads DFQATT; CDR2 reads SNEGSKA (reference sequence). The CDR3 runs to 15 residues. The J segment lost 6 bases and the V segment lost 4 bases, leaving 9 bases of the junction unmatched. The CDR3 bases are TGCAGTGCTACCGTTAGCGGGAGGGGCCGGGATACGCAGTATTTT. Its translation is CSATVSGRGRDTQYF.

The sample holds a few counts of this clonotype. This chain uses TRBV6-6 with TRBJ2-1; no clear D gene. The germline V gene has CDR1 MNHNY and CDR2 SVGAGI (reference sequence). Trimming left V 6 bases short and J 9 bases short, with 18 bases between. The CDR3 consists of 14 residues. As DNA, the CDR3 is TGTGCCAGCAGCTACCGTGAACGGACGGGTGAGCAGTTCTTC. Translating gives CASSYRERTGEQFF.

V and J are TRBV4-1 and TRBJ2-3; TRBD1 matches at 7 bases. This CDR3 is built from 15 residues. The germline CDR1 and CDR2 sequences are MGHRA and YSYEKL. V lost 3 bases and J lost 3; bases outside the gene matches: 6. The chain's CDR3 is CASSQTGLGTDTQYF. CDR3 nucleotide sequence: TGCGCCAGCAGCCAGACAGGGTTAGGTACAGATACGCAGTATTTT.

The chain joins TRBV21-1 to TRBJ1-5; TRBD1 is taken as the D call from the table, unchecked against the DNA. TRBV21-1 is a known pseudogene. The CDR3 is 16 amino acids. The CDR3, as DNA: TGTGCCAGCTTTGGAGGCACAGGGGGAGAAGGCCAGCCCCAGCATTTT. Its protein product is CASFGGTGGEGQPQHF.

This clonotype was seen only a few times. The chain joins TRBV29-1 to TRBJ2-7; D is possibly TRBD1 or TRBD2 (5 bases each). Germline CDR1 and CDR2: SQVTM and ANQGSEA. The CDR3 has 12 amino acids. The V end lost 7 bases, the J end lost 4 bases, and 14 bases lay between the germline ends. CDR3 region: CSARDVSYEQYF. As DNA, the CDR3 is TGCAGCGCACGGGACGTCTCGTACGAGCAGTACTTC.

CDR3 coding DNA: TGCGCCAGCAACCTTGGCGGGGGAGGGGGCACAGATACGCAGTATTTT. Residues: CASNLGGGGGTDTQYF. The gene calls are TRBV5-1 and TRBJ2-3; TRBD2 matches at 7 bases. The CDR3 contains 16 residues. Germline V gene sequence: CDR1 SGHRS, CDR2 YFSETQ. Trimming at V came to 6 bases and at J to 1 base, leaving 11 bases not matched to a gene.

This CDR3 is CASSPPGGTYTF. CDR3 nucleotides: TGTGCCAGCAGCCCCCCCGGGGGGACCTACACCTTC. V gene TRBV7-9 combines with J gene TRBJ1-2; tentative D call: TRBD1 (5 bases). The CDR3 sequence is 12 residues long. The ends were cut back, 5 bases at V and 10 bases at J, with 14 bases in the middle. CDR1 is SEHNR, CDR2 FQNEAQ, per germline (reference sequence).

The sample holds a few counts of this clonotype. The genes are TRBV2 and TRBJ2-7, with unresolved D. Germline lookup yields CDR1 SNHLY and CDR2 FYNNEI. The CDR3 has 12 amino acids. V was clipped by 7 bases and J by 0 bases, with 7 bases between them. The CDR3 reads CASTLSSYEQYF. DNA of the CDR3: TGTGCCAGCACTTTAAGCTCCTACGAGCAGTACTTC. The variable domain in full, completed from reference TRBV2 and TRBJ2-7, reads EPEVTQTPSHQVTQMGQEVILRCVPISNHLYFYWYRQILGQKVEFLVSFYNNEISEKSEIFDDQFSVERPDGSNFTLKIRSTKLEDSAMYFCASTLSSYEQYFGPGTRLTVT.

The V call is TRBV6-1, the J call TRBJ1-2; D is unresolved. CDR1 and CDR2 (germline): MNHNS, SASEGT. The CDR3 length is 17 residues. Trimming stripped 2 bases from V and 2 bases from J, with 18 bases between. The CDR3 loop is CASSELFTGVANYGYTF. Here the CDR3 DNA reads TGTGCCAGCAGTGAATTGTTTACTGGCGTAGCGAACTATGGCTACACCTTC.

This clonotype was seen only a few times. This chain connects TRBV7-9 to TRBJ1-1; the D gene is possibly TRBD1 (5 bases). This CDR3 spans 14 amino acids. Germline V gene data show CDR1 as SEHNR and CDR2 as FQNEAQ (reference sequence). V dropped 6 bases and J dropped 0 bases, with 11 bases sitting between them. CDR3: CASSLDTLNTEAFF. The CDR3 coding sequence is TGTGCCAGCAGTTTGGACACCCTGAACACTGAAGCTTTCTTT.

This chain joins TRBV20-1 and TRBJ2-3; D is tentatively TRBD1 or TRBD2 (6 bases each). Germline V gene lookup returns CDR1 DFQATT and CDR2 SNEGSKA (reference sequence). The CDR3 has 14 residues. Trimming cost V 5 bases and J 6 bases, with 18 bases left between them. CDR3 loop: CSAELLGGLDTQYF. The CDR3 coding sequence is TGCAGTGCTGAATTGTTGGGGGGCCTGGATACGCAGTATTTT.

The CDR3 loop is CASSPWTSGIYNEQFF. Here the CDR3 DNA reads TGTGCCAGCAGTCCGTGGACTAGCGGGATTTACAATGAGCAGTTCTTC. V usage is TRBV28 and J usage is TRBJ2-1, with 12 bases matching TRBD2. V lost 5 bases, J lost 4 bases, and 6 bases stayed unmatched. Germline V gene data show CDR1 as MDHEN and CDR2 as SYDVKM. The CDR3 is made up of 16 amino acids. The whole variable domain, remainder taken from reference TRBV28 and TRBJ2-1, is DVKVTQSSRYLVKRTGEKVFLECVQDMDHENMFWYRQDPGLGLRLIYFSYDVKMKEKGDIPEGYSVSREKKERFSLILESASTNQTSMYLCASSPWTSGIYNEQFFGPGTRLTVL.

The chain has TRBV2 and TRBJ2-1; no reliable D call. Germline values: CDR1 SNHLY, CDR2 FYNNEI. V dropped 5 bases and J dropped 9 bases, with 11 bases sitting between them. This CDR3 contains 12 residues. The CDR3 coding sequence is TGTGCCAGCAGTAGGGCTATTAGTGAGCAGTTCTTC. It translates to CASSRAISEQFF. Drawing the rest from reference TRBV2 and TRBJ2-1, the complete variable domain is EPEVTQTPSHQVTQMGQEVILRCVPISNHLYFYWYRQILGQKVEFLVSFYNNEISEKSEIFDDQFSVERPDGSNFTLKIRSTKLEDSAMYFCASSRAISEQFFGPGTRLTVL.

The chain links TRBV12-3 or TRBV12-4 to TRBJ1-2, with 7 bases fitting TRBD1. The CDR3 runs 15 residues. V trimming: 4 bases; J trimming: 8 bases; junction bases outside the gene matches: 13. For the CDR3, the DNA is TGTGCCAGCAGTTCAGAAACCGACAGGGTGGGCGGCTACACCTTC. Residues: CASSSETDRVGGYTF.

This clonotype was observed a few times. The genes are TRBV27 and TRBJ2-2, with D maybe TRBD2 (6 bases). Trimming stripped 2 bases from V and 6 bases from J, with 13 bases between. Looked up from germline, CDR1 is MNHEY and CDR2 is SMNVEV (reference sequence). The CDR3 contains 15 residues. The CDR3 loop is CASSLTGGVSGELFF. The DNA for the CDR3 is TGTGCCAGCAGTTTAACCGGAGGGGTCTCCGGGGAGCTGTTTTTT.

The rearrangement uses TRBV12-3 or TRBV12-4 and TRBJ1-6, with D possibly TRBD1 on 5 matching bases. The CDR3 covers 13 residues. Trimming removed 7 bases at V and 5 bases at J, with 9 bases between. The CDR3 spells CASTDMNNSPLHF. The CDR3 region has the DNA TGTGCCAGCACGGACATGAATAATTCACCCCTCCACTTT.

The J gene is TRBJ2-3, the V gene TRBV30; D call uncertain. The CDR3 consists of 14 residues. Germline CDR1 and CDR2: GTSNPN and SVGIG (reference sequence). Between the trimmed V and J ends, which lost 2 bases and 2 bases, there was a span of 11 bases. The DNA of the CDR3 is TGTGCCTGGAGTTCACAGACCCTCACAGATACGCAGTATTTT. The encoded protein is CAWSSQTLTDTQYF.

This chain links TRBV9 with TRBJ2-5; 7 nucleotides agree with TRBD2. V lost 0 bases and J lost 5; bases outside the gene matches: 10. From germline, CDR1 is SGDLS and CDR2 YYNGEE. The CDR3 spans 16 residues. The CDR3 is CASSVGLRAGGETQYF. The CDR3 nucleotides are TGTGCCAGCAGCGTAGGTCTGAGGGCCGGGGGGGAGACCCAGTACTTC.

This clonotype showed up just a few times. V and J are TRBV19 and TRBJ2-2; possibly TRBD1 or TRBD2 for D (6 bases each). The CDR3 loop spans 14 amino acids. With 8 bases removed from V and 3 bases from J, the gap between germline ends came to 13 bases. Germline CDR1 is LNHDA and CDR2 is SQIVND (reference sequence). The CDR3 nucleotides are TGTGCCAGTCACCCGGAGGGGGACACCGGGGAGCTGTTTTTT. It yields the protein CASHPEGDTGELFF.